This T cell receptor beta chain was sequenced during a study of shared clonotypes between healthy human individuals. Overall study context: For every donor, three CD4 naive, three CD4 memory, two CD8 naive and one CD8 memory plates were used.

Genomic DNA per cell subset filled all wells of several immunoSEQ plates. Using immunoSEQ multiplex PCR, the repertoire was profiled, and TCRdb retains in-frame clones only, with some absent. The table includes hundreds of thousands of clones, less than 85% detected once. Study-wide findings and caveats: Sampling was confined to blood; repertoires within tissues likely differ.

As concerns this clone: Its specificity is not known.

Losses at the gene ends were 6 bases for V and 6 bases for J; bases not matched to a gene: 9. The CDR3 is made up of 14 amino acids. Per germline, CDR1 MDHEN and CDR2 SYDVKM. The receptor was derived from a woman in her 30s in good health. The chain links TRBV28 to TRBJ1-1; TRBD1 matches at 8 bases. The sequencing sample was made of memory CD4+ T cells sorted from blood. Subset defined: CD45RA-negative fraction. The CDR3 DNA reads TGTGCCAGCAGCTCAGAGACAGGGGATGCTGAAGCTTTCTTT. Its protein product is CASSSETGDAEAFF.